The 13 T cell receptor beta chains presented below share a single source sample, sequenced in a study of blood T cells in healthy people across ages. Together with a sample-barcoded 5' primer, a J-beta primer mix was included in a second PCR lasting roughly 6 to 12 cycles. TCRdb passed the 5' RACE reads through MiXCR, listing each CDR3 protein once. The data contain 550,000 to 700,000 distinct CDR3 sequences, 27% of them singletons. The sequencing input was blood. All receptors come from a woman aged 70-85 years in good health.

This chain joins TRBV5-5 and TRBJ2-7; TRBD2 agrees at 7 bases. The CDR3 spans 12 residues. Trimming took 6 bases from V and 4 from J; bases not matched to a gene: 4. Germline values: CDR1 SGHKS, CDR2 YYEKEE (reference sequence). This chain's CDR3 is CASNLGGYEQYF. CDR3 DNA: TGTGCCAGCAATCTGGGGGGGTACGAGCAGTACTTC.

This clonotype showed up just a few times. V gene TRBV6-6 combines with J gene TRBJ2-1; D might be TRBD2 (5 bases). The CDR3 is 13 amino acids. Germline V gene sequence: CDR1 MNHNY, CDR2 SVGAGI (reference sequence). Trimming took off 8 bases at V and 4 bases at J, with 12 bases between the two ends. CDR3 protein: CASRGAEYNEQFF. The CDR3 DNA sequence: TGTGCCAGCCGGGGAGCGGAATACAATGAGCAGTTCTTC.

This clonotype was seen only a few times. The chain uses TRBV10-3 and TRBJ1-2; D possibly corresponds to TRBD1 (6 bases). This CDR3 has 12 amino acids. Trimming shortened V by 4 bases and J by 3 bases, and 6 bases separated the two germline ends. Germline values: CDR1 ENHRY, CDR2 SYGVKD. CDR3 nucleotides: TGTGCCATCAGTGGGACAGACTATGGCTACACCTTC. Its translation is CAISGTDYGYTF.

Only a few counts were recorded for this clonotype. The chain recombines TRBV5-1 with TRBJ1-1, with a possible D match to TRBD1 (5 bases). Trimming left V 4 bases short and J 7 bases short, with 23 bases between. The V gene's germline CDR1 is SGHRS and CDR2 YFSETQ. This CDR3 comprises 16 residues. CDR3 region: CASSPKTALTPDEAFF. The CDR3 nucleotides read TGCGCCAGCAGCCCAAAGACAGCACTTACCCCCGATGAAGCTTTCTTT.

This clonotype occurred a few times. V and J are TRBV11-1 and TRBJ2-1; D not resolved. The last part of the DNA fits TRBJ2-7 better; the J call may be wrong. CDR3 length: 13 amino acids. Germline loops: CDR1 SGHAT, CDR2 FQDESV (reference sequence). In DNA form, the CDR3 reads TGTGCCAGCAGCTTAGGGAGTATCAGCGAGCAGTACTTC. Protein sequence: CASSLGSISEQYF.

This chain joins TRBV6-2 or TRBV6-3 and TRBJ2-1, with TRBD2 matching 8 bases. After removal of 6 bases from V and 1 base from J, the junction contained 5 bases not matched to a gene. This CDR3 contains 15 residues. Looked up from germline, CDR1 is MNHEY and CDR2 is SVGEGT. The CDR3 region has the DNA TGTGCCAGCAGCAGGCGGGGGGTATCCTACAATGAGCAGTTCTTC. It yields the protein CASSRRGVSYNEQFF.

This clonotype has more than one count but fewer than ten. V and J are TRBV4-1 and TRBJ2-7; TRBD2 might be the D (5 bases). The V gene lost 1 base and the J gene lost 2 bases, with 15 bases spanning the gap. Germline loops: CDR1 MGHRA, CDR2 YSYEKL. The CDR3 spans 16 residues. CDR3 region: CASSQVDFLGTYEQYF. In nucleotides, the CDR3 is TGCGCCAGCAGCCAAGTGGACTTTCTGGGGACCTACGAGCAGTACTTC.

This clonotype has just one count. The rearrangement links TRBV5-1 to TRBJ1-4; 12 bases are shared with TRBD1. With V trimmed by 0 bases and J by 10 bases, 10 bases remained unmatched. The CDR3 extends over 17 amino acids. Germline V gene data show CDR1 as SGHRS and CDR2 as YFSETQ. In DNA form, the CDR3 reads TGCGCCAGCAGCTTGGGGCAGACCGGGACAGGGGGCGGAAAACTGTTTTTT. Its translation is CASSLGQTGTGGGKLFF.

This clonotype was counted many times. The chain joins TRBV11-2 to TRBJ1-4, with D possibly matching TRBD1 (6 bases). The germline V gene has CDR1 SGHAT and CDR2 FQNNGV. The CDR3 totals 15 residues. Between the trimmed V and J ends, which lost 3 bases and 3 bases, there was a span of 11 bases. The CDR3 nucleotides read TGTGCCAGCAGCTTCGGACAGACGGCTAATGAAAAACTGTTTTTT. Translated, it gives CASSFGQTANEKLFF.

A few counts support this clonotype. Written as DNA, the CDR3 is TGTGCCAGCAGCCAAGCGATTATCCGGTCCTACAATGAGCAGTTCTTC. Translation gives CASSQAIIRSYNEQFF. The V gene is TRBV4-2, the J gene TRBJ2-1; D remains ambiguous. The CDR3 runs 16 residues. Trimming pared 1 base from V and 1 base from J, leaving 11 bases between. Germline-derived CDR1 and CDR2 are LGHNA and YNFKEQ.

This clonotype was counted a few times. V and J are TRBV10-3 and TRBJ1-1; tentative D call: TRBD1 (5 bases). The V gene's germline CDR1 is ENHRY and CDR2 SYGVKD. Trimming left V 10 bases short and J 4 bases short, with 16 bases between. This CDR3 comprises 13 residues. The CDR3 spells CATRTQGRTEAFF. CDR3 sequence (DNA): TGTGCCACCAGGACTCAGGGCCGCACTGAAGCTTTCTTT.

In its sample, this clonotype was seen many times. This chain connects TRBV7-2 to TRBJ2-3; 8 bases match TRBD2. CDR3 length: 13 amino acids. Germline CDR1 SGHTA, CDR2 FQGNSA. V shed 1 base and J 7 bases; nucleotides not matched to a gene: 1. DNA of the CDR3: TGTGCCAGCAGCTTAGGCGGGGGGAATACGCAGTATTTT. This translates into CASSLGGGNTQYF.

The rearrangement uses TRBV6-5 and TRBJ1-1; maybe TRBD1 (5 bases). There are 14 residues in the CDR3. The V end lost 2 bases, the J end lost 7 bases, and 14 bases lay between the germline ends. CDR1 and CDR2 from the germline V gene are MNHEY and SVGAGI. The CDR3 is CASSYGTTRGEAFF. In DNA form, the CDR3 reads TGTGCCAGCAGTTACGGAACGACTAGGGGTGAAGCTTTCTTT.